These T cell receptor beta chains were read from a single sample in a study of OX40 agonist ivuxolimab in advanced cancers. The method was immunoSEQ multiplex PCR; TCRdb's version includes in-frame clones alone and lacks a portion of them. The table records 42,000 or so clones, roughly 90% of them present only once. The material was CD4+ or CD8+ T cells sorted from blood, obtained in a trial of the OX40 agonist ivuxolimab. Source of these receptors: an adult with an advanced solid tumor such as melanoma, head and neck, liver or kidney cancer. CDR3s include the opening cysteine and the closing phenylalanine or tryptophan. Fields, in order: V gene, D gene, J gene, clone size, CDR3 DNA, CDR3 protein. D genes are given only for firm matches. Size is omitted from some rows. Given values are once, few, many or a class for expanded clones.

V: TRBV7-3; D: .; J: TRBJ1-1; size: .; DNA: TGTGCCAGCAGCCTAGGGACGGGCCAAGCGGCTTTCTTT; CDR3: CASSLGTGQAAFF
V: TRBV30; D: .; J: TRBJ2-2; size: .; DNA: TGTGCCTGGAATATGGGAATCTCAGGCGGGGAGCTGTTTTTT; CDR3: CAWNMGISGGELFF
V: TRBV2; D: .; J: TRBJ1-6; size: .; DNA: TGTGCCAGCAGGGGGGATTCCCTTAATTCACCCCTCCACTTT; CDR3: CASRGDSLNSPLHF
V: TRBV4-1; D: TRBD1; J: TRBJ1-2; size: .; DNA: TGCGCCAGCAGCCAAGGGTTCGGACAGGGCGATGGCTACACCTTC; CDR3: CASSQGFGQGDGYTF
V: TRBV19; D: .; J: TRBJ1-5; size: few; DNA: TGTGCCAGTAAAATGGCGGAGACCAATCAGCCCCAGCATTTT; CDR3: CASKMAETNQPQHF
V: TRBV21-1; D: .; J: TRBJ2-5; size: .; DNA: TGTGCCAGCAGCAACGTGGAGGCAGGGGTCCAAGAGACCCAGTACTTC; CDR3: CASSNVEAGVQETQYF
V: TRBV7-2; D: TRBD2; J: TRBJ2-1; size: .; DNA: TGTGCCAGCAGCAAAACGGGGGGGCCGATTGAGCAGTTCTTC; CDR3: CASSKTGGPIEQFF
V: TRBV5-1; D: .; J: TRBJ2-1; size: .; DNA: TGCGCCAGCAGCTTTTCTAATCTGGACGGCTCCTACAATGAGCAGTTCTTC; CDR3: CASSFSNLDGSYNEQFF
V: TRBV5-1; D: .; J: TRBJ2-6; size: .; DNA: TGCGCCAGCAGCTTGGGGCCGGGATCTGGGGCCAACGTCCTGACTTTC; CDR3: CASSLGPGSGANVLTF
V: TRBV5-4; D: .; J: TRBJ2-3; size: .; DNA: TGTGCCAGCAGCCTACATCTAGTACAGTACACAGATACGCAGTATTTT; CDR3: CASSLHLVQYTDTQYF
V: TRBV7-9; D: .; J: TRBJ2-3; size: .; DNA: TGTGCCAGCAGCTTAACGGGCGCCTCAGATACGCAGTATTTT; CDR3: CASSLTGASDTQYF
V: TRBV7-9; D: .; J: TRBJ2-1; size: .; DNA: TGTGCCAGCAGCTTAAGGCTAGCGAACGATGAGCAGTTCTTC; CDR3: CASSLRLANDEQFF
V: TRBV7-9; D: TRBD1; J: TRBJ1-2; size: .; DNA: TGTGCCACCGGGACAGATTTTAACTATGGCTACACCTTC; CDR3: CATGTDFNYGYTF
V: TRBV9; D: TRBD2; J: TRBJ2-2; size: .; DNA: TGTGCCAGCAGCGCTACTAGCGACGGCGGGGAGCTGTTTTTT; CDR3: CASSATSDGGELFF
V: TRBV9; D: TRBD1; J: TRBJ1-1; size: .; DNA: TGTGCCAGCAGCCCACTCCCGGGGGGGGGACAGGCCATGAACACTGAAGCTTTCTTT; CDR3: CASSPLPGGGQAMNTEAFF
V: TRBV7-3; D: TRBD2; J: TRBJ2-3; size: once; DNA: TGTGCCAGCAGCCGGGGAGGGTTGTCAGATACGCAGTATTTT; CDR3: CASSRGGLSDTQYF
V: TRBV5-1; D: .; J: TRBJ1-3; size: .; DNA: TGCGCCAGCAGTGTAGTCTCTGGAAACACCATATATTTT; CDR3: CASSVVSGNTIYF
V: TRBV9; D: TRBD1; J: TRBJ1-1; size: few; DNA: TGTGCCAGCGGGACAGGGGACATGAACACTGAAGCTTTCTTT; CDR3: CASGTGDMNTEAFF
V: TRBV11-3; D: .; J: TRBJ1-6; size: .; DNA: TGTGCCACCCGGGAAAATGGCGGTTCCAATTCACCCCTCCACTTT; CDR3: CATRENGGSNSPLHF
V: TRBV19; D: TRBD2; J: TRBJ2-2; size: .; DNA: TGTGCCAGTAGTAACCAGGGAGGGCACACCGGGGAGCTGTTTTTT; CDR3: CASSNQGGHTGELFF
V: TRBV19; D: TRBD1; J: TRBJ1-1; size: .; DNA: TGTGCCAGTGGATACAGGGGGAGGAACACTGAAGCTTTCTTT; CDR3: CASGYRGRNTEAFF
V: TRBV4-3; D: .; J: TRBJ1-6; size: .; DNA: TGCGCCAGCAGCCAGGAGTCCGGGGGGTTGAATTCACCCCTCCACTTT; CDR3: CASSQESGGLNSPLHF
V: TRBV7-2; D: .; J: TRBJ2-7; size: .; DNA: TGTGCCAGCAGCTTAGGTGTCGGTTGGGGGGAAATCAAAAAGCAGTACTTC; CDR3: CASSLGVGWGEIKKQYF
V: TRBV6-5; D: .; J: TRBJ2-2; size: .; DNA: TGTGCCAGCAGGCCCCTCGGCGGGGACACCGGGGAGCTGTTTTTT; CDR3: CASRPLGGDTGELFF
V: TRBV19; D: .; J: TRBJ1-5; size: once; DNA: TGTGCCAGTAGACGGGGGGGAGATGACAATCAGCCCCAGCATTTT; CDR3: CASRRGGDDNQPQHF
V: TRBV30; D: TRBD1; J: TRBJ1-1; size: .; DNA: TGTGCCTGGAGTCTCCGGCAGGGGGACACTGAAGCTTTCTTT; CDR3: CAWSLRQGDTEAFF
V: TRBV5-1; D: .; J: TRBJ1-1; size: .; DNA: TGCGCCAGCAGCAATCCGACAGAGAACACTGAAGCTTTCTTT; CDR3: CASSNPTENTEAFF
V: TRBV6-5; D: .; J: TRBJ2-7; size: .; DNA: TGTGCCAGCAGTTACGGAGGGGCTAGCTCCTACGAGCAGTACTTC; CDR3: CASSYGGASSYEQYF
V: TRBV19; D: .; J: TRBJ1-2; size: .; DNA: TGTGCCAGTAGTCCACCCCTATCCGGGACTCTTGGCTACACCTTC; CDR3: CASSPPLSGTLGYTF
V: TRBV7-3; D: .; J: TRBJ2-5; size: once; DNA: TGTGCCAGCAGCTTAACAGGATGGCGGGAGACCCAGTACTTC; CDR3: CASSLTGWRETQYF
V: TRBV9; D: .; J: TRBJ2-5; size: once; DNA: TGTGCCAGCAGCGTCCGAAGTACTACCCAAGAGACCCAGTACTTC; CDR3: CASSVRSTTQETQYF
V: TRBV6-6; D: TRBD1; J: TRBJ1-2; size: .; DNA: TGTGCCAGCAGGCCCGACAGGGCAATTAACTATGGCTACACCTTC; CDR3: CASRPDRAINYGYTF
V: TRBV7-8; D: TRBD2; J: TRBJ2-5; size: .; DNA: TGTGCCAGCAGCTTAGGGCCGGGGGGGCCTTGGGAGACCCAGTACTTC; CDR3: CASSLGPGGPWETQYF
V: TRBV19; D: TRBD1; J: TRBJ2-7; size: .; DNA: TGTGCCAGTAGTACGACAGGGGCCCTCTCCTACGAGCAGTACTTC; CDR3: CASSTTGALSYEQYF
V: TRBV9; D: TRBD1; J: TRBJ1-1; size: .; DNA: TGTGCCAGCAGCGTAGGCAGGGGGCACACTGAAGCTTTCTTT; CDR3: CASSVGRGHTEAFF
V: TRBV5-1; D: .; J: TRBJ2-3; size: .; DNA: TGCGCCAGCAGCTTGGCTCCGGAAGTACGCACAGATACGCAGTATTTT; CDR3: CASSLAPEVRTDTQYF
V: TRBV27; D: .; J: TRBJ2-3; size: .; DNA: TGTGCCAGCGGCCTACTAGCTTCAGATACGCAGTATTTT; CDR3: CASGLLASDTQYF
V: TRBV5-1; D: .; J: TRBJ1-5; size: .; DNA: TGCGCCAGCAGCCCGGACAGTTATAGCAATCAGCCCCAGCATTTT; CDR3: CASSPDSYSNQPQHF
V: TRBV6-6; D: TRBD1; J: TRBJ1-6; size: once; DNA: TGTGCCAGCAGCCGGGACAGCTCACCCCTCCACTTT; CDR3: CASSRDSSPLHF
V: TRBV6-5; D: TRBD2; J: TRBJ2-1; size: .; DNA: TGTGCCAGCACCCTAGGGGCGGGGGGGCCCGATGAGCAGTTCTTC; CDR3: CASTLGAGGPDEQFF
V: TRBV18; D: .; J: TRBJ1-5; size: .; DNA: TGTGCCAGCTCTTCAGGGTATAGCAATCAGCCCCAGCATTTT; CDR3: CASSSGYSNQPQHF
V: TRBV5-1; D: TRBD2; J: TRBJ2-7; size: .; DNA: TGCGCCAGCAGCCTCACCGGCGGGGGTAACTACGAGCAGTACTTC; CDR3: CASSLTGGGNYEQYF
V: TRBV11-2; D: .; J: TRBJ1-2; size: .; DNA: TGTGCCAGCAGGCCGGGGGCAGGGACGACCTATGGCTACACCTTC; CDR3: CASRPGAGTTYGYTF
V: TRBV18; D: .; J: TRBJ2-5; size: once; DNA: TGTGCCAGCTCACCACAAGAGACCCAGTACTTC; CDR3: CASSPQETQYF
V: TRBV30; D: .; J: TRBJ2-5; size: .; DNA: TGTGCCTGGAGTGTACGAGGGGGGCTAGAGACCCAGTACTTC; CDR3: CAWSVRGGLETQYF
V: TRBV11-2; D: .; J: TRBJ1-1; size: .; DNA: TGTGCCAGCAGCTTAGATTGGCCGAACACTGAAGCTTTCTTT; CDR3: CASSLDWPNTEAFF
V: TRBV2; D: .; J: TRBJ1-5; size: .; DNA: TGTGCCAGCAGCTACCTAGATGGGGCCGTATTGATCCCCCATTTT; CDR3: CASSYLDGAVLIPHF
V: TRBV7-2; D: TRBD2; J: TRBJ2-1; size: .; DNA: TGTGCCAGCAGCCCCGGGAGGGGACTAGCGGGTAACAACAATGAGCAGTTCTTC; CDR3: CASSPGRGLAGNNNEQFF
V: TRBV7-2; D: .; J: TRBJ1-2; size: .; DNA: TGTGCCAGCAGCCTTAATAATGGCTACACCTTC; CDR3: CASSLNNGYTF
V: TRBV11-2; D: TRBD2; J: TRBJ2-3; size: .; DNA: TGTGCCAGCAGCCGGACTAGTACGCAGTATTTT; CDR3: CASSRTSTQYF
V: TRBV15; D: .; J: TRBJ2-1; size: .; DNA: TGTGCCACCAGCAGAGACCTCACGAGCTCCTACAATGAGCAGTTCTTC; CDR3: CATSRDLTSSYNEQFF
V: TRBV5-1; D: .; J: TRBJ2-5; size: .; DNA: TGCGCCACCGCCCTTGGAGCGGCAGGGGAAGAGACCCAGTACTTC; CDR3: CATALGAAGEETQYF
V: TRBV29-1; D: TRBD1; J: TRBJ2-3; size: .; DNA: TGCAGCGTTGATGGTCTCGGACAGGGGGGAGATACGCAGTATTTT; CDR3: CSVDGLGQGGDTQYF